The rows below give T cell receptor beta chains drawn from one sample of a study of blood T cell repertoires in COVID-19. Method: immunoSEQ multiplex PCR; TCRdb's copy keeps in-frame clones and lacks some. The sample comprises about 240,000 clones, roughly 79% of which are singletons, and 7.5% to 8% rests with the top ten. Sequences were obtained from peripheral blood. The source of these receptors is a woman aged 80 or over with COVID-19, enrolled during active disease. CDR3s leave out the opening cysteine and the closing phenylalanine or tryptophan. Expanded clones are given a class, and other clones once, few, many or no size at all.

>TRBV9|NA|TRBJ2-1
ASSVAAGEALNEQF
>TRBV19|NA|TRBJ1-1
ASSPGYSRTEAF
>TRBV15|NA|TRBJ1-1
ATSRDGQGTEAF
>TRBV7-2|few|TRBJ1-6
ASSWRTGPLH
>TRBV28|NA|TRBJ2-1
ASSPPGAASYNEQF
>TRBV28|NA|TRBJ2-7
ASGRGPYEQY
>TRBV28|NA|TRBJ2-1
ASSTPGTSKF
>TRBV2|NA|TRBJ1-2
ASSDRAYGYT
>TRBV6-6|few|TRBJ2-1
ASSTTSSQF
>TRBV27|NA|TRBJ1-5
ASSSGLRQPQH
>TRBV27|NA|TRBJ2-3
ASSRTGRTGVSTDTQY
>TRBV19|NA|TRBJ1-1
ASSNRYQGGTEAF
>TRBV29-1|NA|TRBJ2-7
SVLPGLGPFSYEQY
>TRBV6-5|once|TRBJ2-7
ASRLAGASYEQY
>TRBV5-4|NA|TRBJ1-3
ASSLRAGAGDTIY
>TRBV5-5|once|TRBJ1-2
ASSSLRGGPNYGYT
>TRBV14|NA|TRBJ1-1
ASSQVLGSEAF
>TRBV28|NA|TRBJ1-2
ASSLGAPRGYGYT
>TRBV27|once|TRBJ2-1
ASSYLSGTSGYNEQF
>TRBV6-6|NA|TRBJ1-1
ASSSSDRPEAF
>TRBV5-1|NA|TRBJ1-5
ASSPTGGSNQPQH
>TRBV4-1|NA|TRBJ2-2
ASSQEPGPNTGELF
>TRBV6-4|NA|TRBJ1-1
ASRVNRGGNTEAF
>TRBV6-2/TRBV6-3|NA|TRBJ2-7
ASSSLREASGNYEQY
>TRBV5-1|few|TRBJ1-3
ASSLAGGGNTIY
>TRBV27|NA|TRBJ2-7
ASSSDSYEQY
>TRBV2|NA|TRBJ1-1
ASKNRERNTEAF
>TRBV11-3|NA|TRBJ2-1
ASSGRQGAGNEQF
>TRBV4-2|few|TRBJ1-1
ASSLRQGTEAF
>TRBV13|NA|TRBJ1-2
ASSPRQGHGYT
>TRBV11-2|NA|TRBJ1-2
ASSPSDRGFYGYT
>TRBV27|NA|TRBJ1-4
ASSAVREATNEKLF
>TRBV28|NA|TRBJ1-2
ASSWTGRDGYT
>TRBV14|NA|TRBJ2-3
ASSQGWEWGTDTQY
>TRBV21-1|NA|TRBJ2-2
ASSTSRDRGIPGELF
>TRBV30|NA|TRBJ1-1
AWSVPLDRGAEAF
>TRBV28|NA|TRBJ1-5
ASSPGTGGLNQPQH
>TRBV18|NA|TRBJ1-1
ASSQGVRPTGNTEAF
>TRBV5-6|NA|TRBJ1-1
ASSLRGGNMNTEAF
>TRBV7-8|NA|TRBJ1-2
ASSFNRGMNGYT
>TRBV4-2|NA|TRBJ1-2
ASSQEPGGETGYT
>TRBV19|NA|TRBJ2-4
ASSFGHTENIQY
>TRBV5-4|once|TRBJ1-1
ASSSEVPNTEAF
>TRBV11-2|NA|TRBJ2-3
ASSPGGAGTQY
>TRBV11-3|few|TRBJ2-1
ASSPTDSSGGEQF
>TRBV11-3|NA|TRBJ1-2
ASSLEGGRPGDGYT
>TRBV10-3|NA|TRBJ1-3
AISSGNTIY
>TRBV30|NA|TRBJ2-5
AWSVTEKTQY
>TRBV6-5|NA|TRBJ1-2
ASSSPGQGYGYT
>TRBV19|NA|TRBJ2-1
ASSLSRLGHEQF